This T cell receptor (beta chain) was captured in a study of cytomegalovirus exposure and HLA in healthy donors. The sample holds one count of this clone. The CDR3 totals 15 residues. Germline lookup yields CDR1 MNHNS and CDR2 SASEGT. J gave up 2 bases and V 6 bases, and 5 bases lay outside the gene matches. Using immunoSEQ multiplex PCR, the repertoire was profiled, and TCRdb retains in-frame clones only, with some absent. The sample records roughly 300,000 clones, roughly nine tenths being singletons. The specimen sequenced was PBMCs. The sequence derives from a woman aged 25 to 39 in good health and CMV-seropositive. The chain uses TRBV6-1 and TRBJ2-3, with TRBD2 matching 10 bases. The CDR3: CASRISGGYTDTQYF. Here the CDR3 DNA reads TGTGCCAGCAGAATTAGCGGGGGGTACACAGATACGCAGTATTTT.